This T cell receptor beta chain emerged from a study of identical twins. Study-wide findings and caveats: Zero-insertion analyses might be partly confounded by invariant T cells like MAIT and iNKT.

Per the germline V gene, CDR1 is DFQATT and CDR2 is SNEGSKA (reference sequence). J was trimmed by 2 bases and V by 5 bases; bases with no gene match: 1. This CDR3 contains 12 residues. This clonotype was observed at least ten times. What it binds is not known. Each CDR3 protein gets one entry after TCRdb re-called the 5' RACE reads with MiXCR. The sample carries 650,000 to 750,000 distinct CDR3 sequences, approximately 22% recorded once. These data were likewise used in another study, on T cells expressing NK-cell markers. That report notes: About 1.0-7.5% of CD8+ T cells in a handful of donors belonged to dominant NKG2C+ clonotypes. One observes that, in several donors, these clonotypes were also the leading ones within the CD3+CD56-NKG2C+ fraction.

Sequenced sample: PBMCs. The V and J genes are TRBV20-1 and TRBJ1-2, with TRBD1 identical over 8 bases. The source is a woman younger than 30 in good health. The CDR3 protein is CSAYRGNYGYTF. CDR3 sequence (DNA): TGCAGTGCTTACAGGGGGAACTATGGCTACACCTTC.